This entry lists 26 T cell receptor beta chains sequenced from one sample in a study of blood T cell repertoires in COVID-19. This table comes from immunoSEQ multiplex PCR, and its TCRdb copy is limited to in-frame clones, with some not included. The profile shows 300,000 to 400,000 clones, approximately 89% of them singletons. The sequenced material came from PBMCs or T cells enriched from blood (not recorded which). The origin of the receptors is a man aged 25-45 years who had recovered from COVID-19.

In this sample, this clone turned up once. The gene calls are TRBV6-2 or TRBV6-3 and TRBJ1-5; TRBD1 aligns across 7 bases. The CDR3 spans 16 residues. Germline V gives CDR1 MNHEY, CDR2 SVGEGT. V dropped 2 bases and J dropped 3; count of bases not matched to a gene: 7. CDR3 protein: CASSYALTGNNQPQHF. In nucleotides, the CDR3 is TGTGCCAGCAGTTACGCCCTGACAGGGAACAATCAGCCCCAGCATTTT.

The chain has TRBV12-5 and TRBJ2-2; 7 nucleotides match TRBD1. Germline V lookup: CDR1 LGHNT, CDR2 FRNRAP. The length of the CDR3 is 15 residues. V gave up 6 bases and J gave up 0 bases; unmatched junction bases: 4. CDR3: CASGLGQANTGELFF. The CDR3 coding sequence is TGTGCTAGTGGACTTGGACAGGCGAACACCGGGGAGCTGTTTTTT.

The chain joins TRBV10-1 to TRBJ2-3; TRBD2 aligns across 9 bases. There are 15 residues in the CDR3. The V gene's germline CDR1 is WNHNN and CDR2 SYGVQD (reference sequence). J was trimmed by 3 bases and V by 7 bases; bases with no gene match: 8. This chain's CDR3 is CASNPVAGATDTQYF. CDR3 DNA: TGCGCCAGCAACCCCGTAGCGGGGGCGACAGATACGCAGTATTTT.

The V gene is TRBV30, the J gene TRBJ1-2; D may be TRBD1 (5 bases). V gave up 2 bases and J gave up 5 bases, with 18 bases separating them. CDR1 and CDR2 from the germline V gene are GTSNPN and SVGIG (reference sequence). The CDR3 has 15 amino acids. The CDR3 coding sequence is TGTGCCTGGAGTCCCGCAGGCACCCGGGGGTATGGCTACACCTTC. It codes for CAWSPAGTRGYGYTF.

The CDR3 region is CASSPDINQPQHF. The CDR3 coding sequence is TGTGCCAGCAGCCCAGATATTAATCAGCCCCAGCATTTT. The V and J genes are TRBV6-5 and TRBJ1-5, with unresolved D. The CDR3 runs 13 residues. Looked up from germline, CDR1 is MNHEY and CDR2 is SVGAGI. Trimming shortened V by 6 bases and J by 4 bases, and 10 bases separated the two germline ends.

This clone came up a few times. This chain uses TRBV29-1 with TRBJ2-2; D gene ambiguous. The CDR3 has 12 residues. With 3 bases removed from V and 4 bases from J, the gap between germline ends came to 6 bases. Germline CDR1 and CDR2: SQVTM and ANQGSEA. CDR3 DNA sequence: TGCAGCGTTGAGTACGGCACCGGGGAGCTGTTTTTT. Amino acids: CSVEYGTGELFF.

This chain links TRBV5-4 with TRBJ2-3, with 8 bases fitting TRBD2. V trimming: 3 bases; J trimming: 6 bases; junction bases outside the gene matches: 6. This CDR3 is 14 amino acids long. The V gene's germline CDR1 is SGHNT and CDR2 YYREEE (reference sequence). The CDR3 DNA follows: TGTGCCAGCAGCTCGGGGGGGCAAACGGATACGCAGTATTTT. Translated: CASSSGGQTDTQYF. Combining the CDR3 with reference TRBV5-4 and TRBJ2-3 gives the whole variable domain ETGVTQSPTHLIKTRGQQVTLRCSSQSGHNTVSWYQQALGQGPQFIFQYYREEENGRGNFPPRFSGLQFPNYSSELNVNALELDDSALYLCASSSGGQTDTQYFGPGTRLTVL.

V gene TRBV19 combines with J gene TRBJ1-6; maybe TRBD1 (6 bases). The CDR3 has 15 residues. CDR1 and CDR2 from the germline V gene are LNHDA and SQIVND (reference sequence). V gave up 1 base and J gave up 8 bases, with 12 bases separating them. The CDR3 region has the DNA TGTGCCAGTAGTATAGCTGCAGGGGCTCATTCACCCCTCCACTTT. Protein product: CASSIAAGAHSPLHF.

V gene TRBV6-5 combines with J gene TRBJ2-3; TRBD2 agrees at 10 bases. Trimming cost V 6 bases and J 4 bases; bases outside gene matches: 7. Germline CDR1 MNHEY, CDR2 SVGAGI. The CDR3 runs to 15 residues. The CDR3 loop is CASRLLLAGPDTQYF. CDR3 bases: TGTGCCAGCAGATTACTACTAGCGGGGCCAGATACGCAGTATTTT.

The CDR3 reads CASTTGGRLAGADTQYF. CDR3 nucleotides: TGTGCCAGCACCACGGGGGGGCGACTAGCCGGCGCAGATACGCAGTATTTT. The chain combines TRBV7-9 with TRBJ2-3, with TRBD2 matching over 8 bases. The germline V gene has CDR1 SEHNR and CDR2 FQNEAQ (reference sequence). The CDR3 runs to 17 residues. V lost 7 bases and J lost 4; bases outside the gene matches: 16. Filled out from reference TRBV7-9 and TRBJ2-3, the complete variable domain reads DTGVSQNPRHKITKRGQNVTFRCDPISEHNRLYWYRQTLGQGPEFLTYFQNEAQLEKSRLLSDRFSAERPKGSFSTLEIQRTEQGDSAMYLCASTTGGRLAGADTQYFGPGTRLTVL.

The rearrangement uses TRBV3-1 (or the pseudogene TRBV3-2) and TRBJ1-4; D is undetermined. This CDR3 is 16 amino acids long. The ends were cut back, 0 bases at V and 0 bases at J, with 8 bases in the middle. Germline loops: CDR1 LGHDT, CDR2 YNNKEL (reference sequence). The CDR3 DNA sequence: TGTGCCAGCAGCCAAGATATAAGCTCAACTAATGAAAAACTGTTTTTT. Translated: CASSQDISSTNEKLFF.

This chain links TRBV28 with TRBJ2-3; tentative D call: TRBD2 (6 bases). The V and J ends lost 6 bases and 4 bases respectively, with 14 bases between them. The germline CDR1 and CDR2 sequences are MDHEN and SYDVKM. CDR3 length: 14 amino acids. The CDR3 region has the DNA TGTGCCAGCAGACTCCGGGGGAAGGCAGATACGCAGTATTTT. The encoded protein is CASRLRGKADTQYF.

The V call is TRBV7-9, the J call TRBJ1-1; D remains ambiguous. The CDR3 sequence is 11 residues long. From germline, CDR1 is SEHNR and CDR2 FQNEAQ (reference sequence). V lost 7 bases and J 4 bases, leaving 7 bases between the germline ends. CDR3 DNA: TGTGCCAGCACCAAACGCACTGAAGCTTTCTTT. Amino acid sequence: CASTKRTEAFF.

The rearrangement uses TRBV29-1 and TRBJ1-5; TRBD1 might be the D (5 bases). The CDR3 is made up of 13 amino acids. CDR1 and CDR2 from the germline V gene are SQVTM and ANQGSEA. The V and J ends lost 4 bases and 4 bases respectively, with 11 bases between them. CDR3 loop: CSVAGRANQPQHF. CDR3 in DNA: TGCAGCGTTGCGGGCAGGGCTAATCAGCCCCAGCATTTT.

This rearrangement joins TRBV20-1 to TRBJ2-3, with D tentatively TRBD1 (5 bases). Trimming pared 3 bases from V and 4 bases from J, leaving 14 bases between. Per the germline V gene, CDR1 is DFQATT and CDR2 is SNEGSKA (reference sequence). The CDR3 loop spans 14 amino acids. The CDR3 DNA reads as TGCAGTGCTAGTAGGGGCCCCCGGGCAGATACGCAGTATTTT. Its translation is CSASRGPRADTQYF.

This sequence joins TRBV4-1 and TRBJ1-6; D may be TRBD1 (6 bases). CDR3 length equals 18 residues. The V end was cut by 0 bases, the J end by 10 bases, with 22 bases between. Germline CDR1 MGHRA, CDR2 YSYEKL. This chain's CDR3 is CASSQDRGGVGVESPLHF. CDR3 sequence (DNA): TGCGCCAGCAGCCAAGATAGGGGGGGAGTTGGCGTAGAATCACCCCTCCACTTT.

The V and J genes are TRBV18 and TRBJ2-5; no definite D call. The CDR3 length is 12 residues. The ends were cut back, 4 bases at V and 2 bases at J, with 5 bases in the middle. Germline values: CDR1 KGHSH, CDR2 LQKENI. CDR3 in amino acids: CASSLFQETQYF. The CDR3, as DNA: TGTGCCAGCTCACTATTTCAAGAGACCCAGTACTTC.

The chain combines TRBV30 with TRBJ1-1, with TRBD1 matching 8 bases. Germline assignment: CDR1 GTSNPN and CDR2 SVGIG (reference sequence). CDR3 size: 14 residues. J gave up 7 bases and V 4 bases, and 11 bases lay outside the gene matches. The CDR3 DNA reads TGTGCCTGGACCCACTCGGACAGGGAGAATGAAGCTTTCTTT. Protein sequence: CAWTHSDRENEAFF.

The J gene is TRBJ2-3, the V gene TRBV5-6; 7 nucleotides line up with TRBD2. From germline, CDR1 is SGHDT and CDR2 YYEEEE. V was pared by 0 bases and J by 1 base, with 2 bases of the junction left unmatched. This CDR3 has 15 amino acids. The CDR3 sequence is CASSLATSGTDTQYF. The CDR3 DNA reads as TGTGCCAGCAGCTTGGCCACTAGCGGCACAGATACGCAGTATTTT.

V is TRBV18 and J is TRBJ1-5; 7 bases match TRBD1. V lost 4 bases to trimming and J lost 3 bases; unmatched junction nucleotides: 6. The CDR3 totals 15 residues. In germline, CDR1 is KGHSH, CDR2 LQKENI. The CDR3: CASSLAGGDNQPQHF. As DNA, the CDR3 is TGTGCCAGCTCACTAGCAGGGGGTGACAATCAGCCCCAGCATTTT.

DNA of the CDR3: TGTGCCAGCAGCGTAGGAGGGGGCACCGGGGAGCTGTTTTTT. Amino acid sequence: CASSVGGGTGELFF. The rearrangement uses TRBV9 and TRBJ2-2; weak D call: TRBD1 (6 bases). CDR1 and CDR2 from the germline V gene are SGDLS and YYNGEE. This CDR3 comprises 14 residues. Trimming removed 0 bases from V and 4 bases from J, with 7 bases in between.

The J gene is TRBJ2-7, the V gene TRBV28; 8 bases match TRBD1. Trimming at V came to 5 bases and at J to 3 bases, leaving 9 bases not matched to a gene. The CDR3 contains 15 residues. CDR1 and CDR2 from the germline V gene are MDHEN and SYDVKM. This CDR3 is CASSKPGQAVYEQYF. The CDR3 DNA reads as TGTGCCAGCAGTAAACCGGGACAGGCTGTCTACGAGCAGTACTTC.

The V and J genes are TRBV5-1 and TRBJ2-3, with 8 bases fitting TRBD1. With V trimmed by 4 bases and J by 6 bases, 7 bases remained unmatched. CDR3 size: 14 residues. Germline V lookup: CDR1 SGHRS, CDR2 YFSETQ. Here the CDR3 reads CASSEGQGADTQYF. CDR3 in DNA: TGCGCCAGCAGCGAAGGACAGGGAGCGGATACGCAGTATTTT.

This clone has a handful of counts. The chain has TRBV5-1 and TRBJ2-1; a possible D gene is TRBD2 (6 bases). The CDR3 contains 13 residues. Per germline, CDR1 SGHRS and CDR2 YFSETQ. The V gene lost 4 bases and the J gene lost 9 bases, with 14 bases spanning the gap. The CDR3 nucleotides are TGCGCCAGCAGCGCCCGGGAGATGGGTGAGCAGTTCTTC. Its translation is CASSAREMGEQFF.

The chain couples TRBV5-1 to TRBJ2-3, with TRBD2 matching over 7 bases. V shed 2 bases, J shed 1 base, and the junction held 4 bases outside the gene matches. Germline CDR1 is SGHRS and CDR2 is YFSETQ. This CDR3 is 15 amino acids long. This CDR3 is CASSFLLAGTDTQYF. The CDR3, as DNA: TGCGCCAGCAGCTTTTTGCTAGCGGGCACAGATACGCAGTATTTT.

This clone was seen only a few times. The same CDR3 is also encoded by other DNA sequences in this sample. This chain joins TRBV30 and TRBJ1-5; 10 positions match TRBD1. Germline CDR1 GTSNPN, CDR2 SVGIG (reference sequence). The J segment lost 4 bases and the V segment lost 5 bases, leaving 2 bases of the junction unmatched. This CDR3 contains 13 residues. CDR3 bases: TGTGCCTGGGACAGGGGGCAAAATCAGCCCCAGCATTTT. Translated, it gives CAWDRGQNQPQHF.